The source of this TCR beta chain is a study of beta chain features in type 1 diabetes. Study as a whole: Patients were similar to healthy donors in age and gender (as well as in cell yields).

Points from the study as a whole: Shortening of TCRB CDR3s, moderate but significant, appeared in all four CD4+ subsets of Type 1 diabetes patients.

cDNA synthesis used the whole RNA isolate, giving expressed TCRB sequences. Only in-frame clones appear in the TCRdb table, and some are missing; sequencing was by immunoSEQ multiplex PCR. Among nearly 700,000 clones listed, 13% were seen once. This clone has only a few counts. The antigen remains undetermined. Sequence at one end of the junction differs from germline and may be a read error. The CDR3 sequence is 16 residues long. The V gene's germline CDR1 is MDHEN and CDR2 SYDVKM. Naive, central memory, regulatory and stem cell-like memory cells within the CD4+ compartment were sorted using CD45RO/CCR7/CD25/CD127/CD95/CD27.

The chain has TRBV28 and TRBJ2-1; no firm D call. The clonotype comes from a man aged 18 to 35 with type 1 diabetes. The specimen sequenced was naive CD4+ T cells from blood. Written as DNA, the CDR3 is TGTGCCACCTGCCGGACGTTATACCAAAAAGACAAAGAGCAGTTCTTC. Translated, it gives CATCRTLYQKDKEQFF.